The 23 T cell receptor beta chains given below trace back to one sample, sequenced in a study of cytomegalovirus exposure and HLA in healthy donors. PCR was performed using 60 Vbeta and 13 Jbeta primers. The assay was immunoSEQ multiplex PCR, and TCRdb's table has in-frame clones only and misses some. The sample yields roughly 180,000 clones, approximately 88% seen once. Sequencing used PBMCs. The receptors stem from a man aged 30 to 39 in good health and CMV-seronegative.

Worth noting for this clone: At one boundary the junction diverges from the germline segment, which might be a read error. The V call is TRBV19, the J call TRBJ2-2; 7 nucleotides line up with TRBD1. Germline V gene data show CDR1 as LNHDA and CDR2 as SQIVND (reference sequence). The CDR3 sequence is 15 residues long. The CDR3, as DNA: TGTGTCAGTAGTATAGGGACAGTTAGCACCGGGGAGCTGTTTTTT. The encoded protein is CVSSIGTVSTGELFF.

The V call is TRBV7-2, the J call TRBJ2-7; possible D gene TRBD2, 6 bases. CDR1 is SGHTA and CDR2 is FQGNSA in the germline V gene. This CDR3 is built from 14 residues. V was pared by 5 bases and J by 4 bases, with 15 bases between. DNA of the CDR3: TGTGCCAGCAGCCCAAGTAGGCTAGCGTACGAGCAGTACTTC. The encoded protein is CASSPSRLAYEQYF.

The chain couples TRBV5-5 to TRBJ2-2, with a tentative D call TRBD1 (5 bases). Trimming removed 4 bases from V and 3 bases from J, with 13 bases in between. The CDR3 contains 15 residues. CDR1 and CDR2 from the germline V gene are SGHKS and YYEKEE (reference sequence). CDR3 nucleotide sequence: TGTGCCAGCAGCACGGCAGGGATGGACACCGGGGAGCTGTTTTTT. Amino acids: CASSTAGMDTGELFF.

The J gene is TRBJ2-2, the V gene TRBV10-1; D is undetermined. Trimming took 7 bases from V and 6 from J, leaving 9 bases between them. Germline-derived CDR1 and CDR2 are WNHNN and SYGVQD (reference sequence). The CDR3 extends over 12 amino acids. The CDR3 sequence: CASTDPAGELFF. DNA of the CDR3: TGCGCCAGCACTGATCCGGCCGGGGAGCTGTTTTTT.

This clone showed up just a few times. V is TRBV4-2 and J is TRBJ2-6; 10 bases agree with TRBD2. CDR1 and CDR2 (germline): LGHNA, YNFKEQ. The CDR3 runs to 17 residues. With V trimmed by 4 bases and J by 0 bases, 3 bases remained unmatched. The CDR3 loop is CASSRGTSDSGANVLTF. The CDR3 bases are TGTGCCAGCAGCCGAGGGACTAGCGACTCTGGGGCCAACGTCCTGACTTTC.

The CDR3 DNA sequence: TGCGCCAGCAGCGAAGTGGGAACCGGGAATGGCTACACCTTC. It translates to CASSEVGTGNGYTF. The chain uses TRBV5-1 and TRBJ1-2; no firm D call. The V gene lost 4 bases and the J gene lost 6 bases, with 16 bases spanning the gap. The CDR3 loop spans 14 amino acids. Germline CDR1 and CDR2: SGHRS and YFSETQ.

The chain is built from TRBV4-1 and TRBJ2-5; 9 bases are a match to TRBD2. This CDR3 spans 16 amino acids. Germline CDR1 and CDR2: MGHRA and YSYEKL. V shed 6 bases, J shed 3 bases, and the junction held 11 bases outside the gene matches. DNA for the CDR3: TGCGCCAGCAGGCCAGCGACTAGCGGTAGGGAAGAGACCCAGTACTTC. This gives the protein CASRPATSGREETQYF.

The gene calls are TRBV30 and TRBJ2-7, with TRBD2 as a possible D gene (5 bases). V was trimmed by 5 bases and J by 2 bases, leaving 10 bases between them. CDR1 and CDR2 from the germline V gene are GTSNPN and SVGIG (reference sequence). The CDR3 spans 12 residues. CDR3 coding DNA: TGTGCCTGGGGAGGTCACCCCTACGAGCAGTACTTC. Encoded protein: CAWGGHPYEQYF.

Comment on this clone: The sample carries other DNA sequences with the same CDR3. V usage is TRBV18 and J usage is TRBJ1-1; 8 bases agree with TRBD1. This CDR3 has 15 amino acids. From germline, CDR1 is KGHSH and CDR2 LQKENI. The V gene end was trimmed by 3 bases and the J gene end by 1 base; junction bases not matched to a gene: 4. The CDR3 here is CASSPPGGQNTEAFF. CDR3 in DNA: TGTGCCAGCTCACCTCCAGGGGGCCAGAACACTGAAGCTTTCTTT. Using reference TRBV18 and TRBJ1-1 for the parts outside the CDR3, the full variable domain is NAGVMQNPRHLVRRRGQEARLRCSPMKGHSHVYWYRQLPEEGLKFMVYLQKENIIDESGMPKERFSAEFPKEGPSILRIQQVVRGDSAAYFCASSPPGGQNTEAFFGQGTRLTVV.

The rearrangement uses TRBV27 and TRBJ1-2, with TRBD1 matching over 7 bases. The V and J ends lost 5 bases and 2 bases, in that order; junction bases with no gene match: 11. The CDR3 covers 16 residues. Germline values: CDR1 MNHEY, CDR2 SMNVEV (reference sequence). The CDR3 sequence: CASSITPGRGNYGYTF. The CDR3 DNA sequence: TGTGCCAGCAGTATAACCCCCGGCAGGGGGAACTATGGCTACACCTTC.

In DNA, the CDR3 is TGTGCCAGCAGCTCCCAGGAGGGAGGAGGGGAGACCCAGTACTTC. Its protein product is CASSSQEGGGETQYF. The chain couples TRBV7-3 to TRBJ2-5, with a possible D match to TRBD2 (6 bases). CDR3 length: 15 residues. The V end lost 4 bases, the J end lost 5 bases, and 17 bases lay between the germline ends. Germline CDR1 SGHTA, CDR2 FQGTGA.

This clone was seen more than once but under ten times. This sequence joins TRBV6-5 and TRBJ2-5; D is uncertain. The CDR3 is 14 residues long. In germline, CDR1 is MNHEY, CDR2 SVGAGI. The V end was cut by 2 bases, the J end by 1 base, with 8 bases between. The CDR3 region is CASSYGVAQETQYF. Written as DNA, the CDR3 is TGTGCCAGCAGTTACGGAGTGGCCCAAGAGACCCAGTACTTC.

In regard to this clone: Other nucleotide sequences from this sample produce the same CDR3. V and J are TRBV15 and TRBJ1-6; possible D gene TRBD1, 6 bases. Germline V gene sequence: CDR1 LNHNV, CDR2 YYDKDF (reference sequence). The V and J ends lost 9 bases and 13 bases respectively, with 19 bases between them. The CDR3 extends over 13 amino acids. In DNA form, the CDR3 reads TGTGCCACTCAGCGGGGGCGAAACTCCCCCCTCCACTTT. Protein: CATQRGRNSPLHF.

The genes are TRBV13 and TRBJ2-2; maybe TRBD2 (5 bases). Trimming took 5 bases from V and 3 from J, leaving 13 bases between them. The CDR3 loop spans 15 amino acids. Germline assignment: CDR1 PRHDT and CDR2 FYEKMQ (reference sequence). The CDR3 coding sequence is TGTGCCAGCAGCCCCCGACGGCGGGACACCGGGGAGCTGTTTTTT. Protein product: CASSPRRRDTGELFF.

The V call is TRBV19, the J call TRBJ2-1; no clear D. Germline V gene lookup returns CDR1 LNHDA and CDR2 SQIVND (reference sequence). V was trimmed by 5 bases and J by 2 bases, leaving 13 bases between them. CDR3 size: 15 residues. The CDR3 DNA follows: TGTGCCAGTAGTGAGCGACTTGTAACCTACAATGAGCAGTTCTTC. Amino acids: CASSERLVTYNEQFF.

This chain joins TRBV5-4 and TRBJ2-3; possibly TRBD2 for D (7 bases). CDR1 and CDR2 (germline): SGHNT, YYREEE (reference sequence). V was pared by 4 bases and J by 0 bases, with 18 bases between. The CDR3 is made up of 17 amino acids. The CDR3 nucleotides read TGTGCCAGCAGCCGTCTCACCGCGGGGGCTAGCACAGATACGCAGTATTTT. Encoded protein: CASSRLTAGASTDTQYF.

The chain links TRBV4-1 to TRBJ2-4; D is possibly TRBD1 (6 bases). The V and J ends lost 0 bases and 6 bases respectively, with 9 bases between them. CDR1 and CDR2 from the germline V gene are MGHRA and YSYEKL. This CDR3 has 14 amino acids. This CDR3 reads CASSQDGTPNIQYF. The DNA of the CDR3 is TGCGCCAGCAGCCAAGATGGGACACCAAACATTCAGTACTTC.

V gene TRBV28 combines with J gene TRBJ2-1; D call uncertain. Germline CDR1 and CDR2: MDHEN and SYDVKM. CDR3 size: 13 residues. V was trimmed by 6 bases and J by 7 bases, leaving 13 bases between them. The CDR3 DNA sequence: TGTGCCAGCAGCTACCTACCTCGTAATGAGCAGTTCTTC. This translates into CASSYLPRNEQFF.

V usage is TRBV5-4 and J usage is TRBJ1-1; D possibly corresponds to TRBD1 (6 bases). CDR3 length: 12 amino acids. V shed 3 bases and J shed 6 bases, with 9 bases lying between them. The germline V gene encodes CDR1 SGHNT and CDR2 YYREEE (reference sequence). CDR3 loop: CASSSYRAEAFF. In DNA, the CDR3 is TGTGCCAGCAGCTCATACAGGGCTGAAGCTTTCTTT.

The chain combines TRBV11-2 with TRBJ2-1; 7 nucleotides agree with TRBD2. Germline V gives CDR1 SGHAT, CDR2 FQNNGV. V gave up 4 bases and J gave up 0 bases; unmatched junction bases: 15. The CDR3 totals 19 residues. CDR3 in DNA: TGTGCCAGCAGCTCACCCCAATTCGAGAGCGGGGCCTCCTACAATGAGCAGTTCTTC. Its translation: CASSSPQFESGASYNEQFF. The variable domain in full, with the rest retrieved from reference TRBV11-2 and TRBJ2-1, is EAGVAQSPRYKIIEKRQSVAFWCNPISGHATLYWYQQILGQGPKLLIQFQNNGVVDDSQLPKDRFSAERLKGVDSTLKIQPAKLEDSAVYLCASSSPQFESGASYNEQFFGPGTRLTVL.

This clone appeared once. The rearrangement uses TRBV7-9 and TRBJ2-5, with D perhaps TRBD1 (8 bases). This CDR3 has 17 amino acids. V gave up 1 base and J gave up 1 base, with 16 bases separating them. Germline V lookup: CDR1 SEHNR, CDR2 FQNEAQ (reference sequence). The CDR3 loop is CASSLDLGGTGQETQYF. The CDR3 nucleotides are TGTGCCAGCAGCTTAGATCTGGGAGGGACAGGCCAAGAGACCCAGTACTTC.

This chain uses TRBV6-1 with TRBJ2-1, with TRBD1 as a possible D gene (6 bases). Trimming stripped 7 bases from V and 9 bases from J, with 13 bases between. Looked up from germline, CDR1 is MNHNS and CDR2 is SASEGT. The length of the CDR3 is 12 residues. CDR3 coding DNA: TGTGCCAGCACCTTAGGGGGTGGTGAGCAGTTCTTC. It codes for CASTLGGGEQFF.

This chain links TRBV11-2 with TRBJ2-3; no clear D gene. This CDR3 is built from 14 residues. Germline-derived CDR1 and CDR2 are SGHAT and FQNNGV. Between the trimmed V and J ends, which lost 5 bases and 2 bases, there was a span of 11 bases. The CDR3 loop reads CASSGVGYTDTQYF. DNA for the CDR3: TGTGCCAGCAGCGGAGTTGGGTACACAGATACGCAGTATTTT. Drawing the rest from reference TRBV11-2 and TRBJ2-3, the complete variable domain is EAGVAQSPRYKIIEKRQSVAFWCNPISGHATLYWYQQILGQGPKLLIQFQNNGVVDDSQLPKDRFSAERLKGVDSTLKIQPAKLEDSAVYLCASSGVGYTDTQYFGPGTRLTVL.